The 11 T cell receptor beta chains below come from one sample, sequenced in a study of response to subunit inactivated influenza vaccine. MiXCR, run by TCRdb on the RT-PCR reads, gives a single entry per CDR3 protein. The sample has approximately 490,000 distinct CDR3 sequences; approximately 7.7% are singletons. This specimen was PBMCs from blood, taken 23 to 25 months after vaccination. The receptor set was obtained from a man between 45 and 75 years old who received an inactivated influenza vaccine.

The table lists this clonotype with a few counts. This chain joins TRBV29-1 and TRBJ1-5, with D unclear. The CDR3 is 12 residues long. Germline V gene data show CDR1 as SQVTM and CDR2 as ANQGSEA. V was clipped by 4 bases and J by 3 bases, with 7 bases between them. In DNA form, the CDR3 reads TGCAGCGTTGGGCAGGACAATCAGCCCCAGCATTTT. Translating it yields CSVGQDNQPQHF. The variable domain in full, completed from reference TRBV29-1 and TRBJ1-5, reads SAVISQKPSRDICQRGTSLTIQCQVDSQVTMMFWYRQQPGQSLTLIATANQGSEATYESGFVIDKFPISRPNLTFSTLTVSNMSPEDSSIYLCSVGQDNQPQHFGDGTRLSIL.

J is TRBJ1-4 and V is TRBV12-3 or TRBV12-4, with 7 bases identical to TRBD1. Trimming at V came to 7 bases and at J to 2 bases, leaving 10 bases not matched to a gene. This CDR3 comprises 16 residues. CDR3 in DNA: TGTGCCAGCACCCCCAATACGGGACAGACTAATGAAAAACTGTTTTTT. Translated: CASTPNTGQTNEKLFF.

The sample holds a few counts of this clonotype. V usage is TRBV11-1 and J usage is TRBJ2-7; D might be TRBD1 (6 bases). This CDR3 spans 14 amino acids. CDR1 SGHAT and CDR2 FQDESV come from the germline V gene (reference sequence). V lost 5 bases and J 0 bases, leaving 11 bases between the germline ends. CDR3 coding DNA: TGTGCCAGCAGCCCCGCAGGGGACTCCTACGAGCAGTACTTC. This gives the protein CASSPAGDSYEQYF.

This chain's CDR3 is CASSHRDKGNEQFF. CDR3 sequence (DNA): TGTGCCAGCAGCCACCGGGACAAAGGCAATGAGCAGTTCTTC. The chain links TRBV7-9 to TRBJ2-1, with a possible D match to TRBD1 (6 bases). V lost 5 bases and J 6 bases, leaving 14 bases between the germline ends. The V gene's germline CDR1 is SEHNR and CDR2 FQNEAQ (reference sequence). The CDR3 spans 14 residues. Drawing the rest from reference TRBV7-9 and TRBJ2-1, the complete variable domain is DTGVSQNPRHKITKRGQNVTFRCDPISEHNRLYWYRQTLGQGPEFLTYFQNEAQLEKSRLLSDRFSAERPKGSFSTLEIQRTEQGDSAMYLCASSHRDKGNEQFFGPGTRLTVL.

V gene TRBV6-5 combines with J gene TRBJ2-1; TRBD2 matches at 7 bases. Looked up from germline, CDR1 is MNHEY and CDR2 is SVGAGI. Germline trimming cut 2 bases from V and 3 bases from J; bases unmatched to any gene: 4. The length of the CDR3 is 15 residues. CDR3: CASSYASGDYNEQFF. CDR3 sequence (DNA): TGTGCCAGCAGTTACGCCAGCGGGGACTACAATGAGCAGTTCTTC.

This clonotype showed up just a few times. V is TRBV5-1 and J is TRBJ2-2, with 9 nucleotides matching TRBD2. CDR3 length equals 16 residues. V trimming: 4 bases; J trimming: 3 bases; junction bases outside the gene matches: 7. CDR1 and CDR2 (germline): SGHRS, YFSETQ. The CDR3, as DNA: TGCGCCAGCAGCGTTATAGCGGGGGACTACACCGGGGAGCTGTTTTTT. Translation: CASSVIAGDYTGELFF.

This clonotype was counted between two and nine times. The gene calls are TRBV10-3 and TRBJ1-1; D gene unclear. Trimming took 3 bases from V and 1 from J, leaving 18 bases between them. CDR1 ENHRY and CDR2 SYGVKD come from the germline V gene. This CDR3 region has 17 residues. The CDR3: CAISESVGRLPNTEAFF. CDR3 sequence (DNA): TGTGCCATCAGTGAAAGTGTCGGGCGGTTACCGAACACTGAAGCTTTCTTT.

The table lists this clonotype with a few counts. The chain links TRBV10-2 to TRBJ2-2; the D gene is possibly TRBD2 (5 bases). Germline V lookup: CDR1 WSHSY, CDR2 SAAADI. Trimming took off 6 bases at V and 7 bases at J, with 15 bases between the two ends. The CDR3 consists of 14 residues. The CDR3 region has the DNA TGCGCCAGCAGGAACTCACTAGTATACGGGGAGCTGTTTTTT. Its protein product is CASRNSLVYGELFF.

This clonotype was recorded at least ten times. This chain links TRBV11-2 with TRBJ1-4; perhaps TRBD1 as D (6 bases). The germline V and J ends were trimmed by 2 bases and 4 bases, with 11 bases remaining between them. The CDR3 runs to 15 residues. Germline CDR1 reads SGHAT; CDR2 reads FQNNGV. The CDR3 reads CASSLSRGSNEKLFF. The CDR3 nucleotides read TGTGCCAGCAGCTTAAGTAGGGGGAGTAATGAAAAACTGTTTTTT. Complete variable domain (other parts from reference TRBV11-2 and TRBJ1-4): EAGVAQSPRYKIIEKRQSVAFWCNPISGHATLYWYQQILGQGPKLLIQFQNNGVVDDSQLPKDRFSAERLKGVDSTLKIQPAKLEDSAVYLCASSLSRGSNEKLFFGSGTQLSVL.

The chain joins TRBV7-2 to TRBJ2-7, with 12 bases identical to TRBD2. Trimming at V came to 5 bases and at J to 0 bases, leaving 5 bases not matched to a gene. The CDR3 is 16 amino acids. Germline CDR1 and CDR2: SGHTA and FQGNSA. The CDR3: CASSQGTSGFSYEQYF. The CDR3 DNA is TGTGCCAGCAGCCAGGGGACTAGCGGGTTCTCCTACGAGCAGTACTTC.

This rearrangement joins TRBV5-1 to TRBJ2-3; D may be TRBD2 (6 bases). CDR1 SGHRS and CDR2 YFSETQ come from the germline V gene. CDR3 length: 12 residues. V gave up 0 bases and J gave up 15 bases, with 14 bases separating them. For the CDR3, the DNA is TGCGCCAGCAGCTTGGATGGGACTCCCGGATATTTT. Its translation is CASSLDGTPGYF.